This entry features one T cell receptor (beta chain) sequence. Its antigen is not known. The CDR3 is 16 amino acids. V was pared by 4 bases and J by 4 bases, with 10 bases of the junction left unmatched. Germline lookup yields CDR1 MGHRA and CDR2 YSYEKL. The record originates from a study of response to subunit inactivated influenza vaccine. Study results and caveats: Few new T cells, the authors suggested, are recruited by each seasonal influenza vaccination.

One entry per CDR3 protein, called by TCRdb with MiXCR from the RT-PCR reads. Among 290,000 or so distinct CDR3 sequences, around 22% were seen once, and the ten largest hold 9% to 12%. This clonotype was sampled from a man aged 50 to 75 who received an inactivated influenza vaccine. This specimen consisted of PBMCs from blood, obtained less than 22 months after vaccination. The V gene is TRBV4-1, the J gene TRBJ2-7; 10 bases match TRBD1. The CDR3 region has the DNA TGCGCCAGCAGCCCCATTGGCGGGACAGGGGCTTACGAGCAGTACTTC. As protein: CASSPIGGTGAYEQYF.